This T cell receptor (beta chain) was found in a study of shared clonotypes between healthy human individuals. Turning to the study itself: Donors were a couple of women and a few men aged 18 to 49. Per donor, CD8 memory used one plate, CD8 naive used two, CD4 memory used three and CD4 naive used three.

Donors included only healthy HIV-negative adults lacking recent acute infections or vaccinations. Assay: immunoSEQ multiplex PCR; the TCRdb copy retains only in-frame clones and omits some. Here the sample spans some 900,000 clones, less than 85% being singletons. The receptor was derived from a man aged 18 to 35 in good health. Sequenced input: memory CD4+ T cells sorted from blood. Subset denoted: CD45RA-negative fraction.

The CDR3 DNA is TGTGCCAGCAGCTCTCCAGGGGTCTTTGGTGGCTACACCTTC. This encodes CASSSPGVFGGYTF. V gene TRBV7-8 combines with J gene TRBJ1-2, with D maybe TRBD1 (6 bases). The CDR3 covers 14 residues. Trimming cost V 4 bases and J 7 bases, with 16 bases left between them. CDR1 and CDR2 (germline): SGHVS, FQNEAQ.